Below, one TCR beta chain is given with its context. These data are taken from a study of T cell responses to AZD1222 COVID-19 vaccine. Clones were sequenced by immunoSEQ multiplex PCR, and TCRdb holds only the in-frame ones, with some missing. The sample holds 140,000 to 150,000 clones, around 93% seen once. V lost 1 base to trimming and J lost 5 bases, with 14 bases between them. Germline CDR1 SGHTA, CDR2 FQGNSA. The CDR3 sequence is 15 residues long. This chain uses TRBV7-2 with TRBJ2-5; D might be TRBD1 or TRBD2, each matching 7 bases. This specimen was peripheral blood, taken 28 days after the second AZD1222 dose. This TCR came from an adult who received the AZD1222 COVID-19 vaccine. The CDR3 DNA sequence: TGTGCCAGCAGCTTAGTGAGCCAGGGGGGGGAGACCCAGTACTTC. This codes for CASSLVSQGGETQYF.